The present entry profiles one T cell receptor beta chain with its context. Its antigen remains unknown. The data derive from a study of PD-1 blockade in classical Hodgkin lymphoma. The patients all showed relapse after autologous stem cell transplantation, while their brentuximab vedotin exposure varied. When best responses were assessed, they were complete response, partial response or progressive disease. The CDR3 totals 16 residues. Trimming took 1 base from V and 9 from J; bases not matched to a gene: 14. Germline V lookup: CDR1 SEHNR, CDR2 FQNEAQ (reference sequence). The method was immunoSEQ multiplex PCR; TCRdb's version includes in-frame clones alone and lacks a portion of them. The sample has 75,000 to 100,000 clones, roughly 79% seen once; the top ten hold around 15%. General study points: Diversity in CD4+ TCRs, unlike that measured in CD8+ TCRs, had risen significantly by C4D1. Repertoire differences lack defined causes, possibly disease activity or prior therapy. Newly diagnosed patients reportedly trailed healthy donors in baseline TCR diversity.

The starting material was peripheral blood mononuclear cells (PBMCs), obtained before the second cycle of nivolumab. The rearrangement uses TRBV7-9 and TRBJ2-7; 8 nucleotides agree with TRBD1. This receptor was taken from a human donor with classical Hodgkin lymphoma. The CDR3 DNA is TGTGCCAGCAGCTTAGAGGGATGGCGGACAGGGAGTGTGCAGTACTTC. Translated, it gives CASSLEGWRTGSVQYF.